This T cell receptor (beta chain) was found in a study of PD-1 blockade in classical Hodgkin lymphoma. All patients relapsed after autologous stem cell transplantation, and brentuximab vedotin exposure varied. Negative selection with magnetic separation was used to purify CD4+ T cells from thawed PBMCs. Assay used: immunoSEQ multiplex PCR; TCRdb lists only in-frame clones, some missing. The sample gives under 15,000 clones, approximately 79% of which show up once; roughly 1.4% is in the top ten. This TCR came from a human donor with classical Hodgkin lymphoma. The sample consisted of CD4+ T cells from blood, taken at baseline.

The CDR3 DNA reads as TGTGCCAGCAGCTTAAGGTCGCTAGGGGAACGAGTCGAGCAGTACTTC. This encodes CASSLRSLGERVEQYF. V gene TRBV7-2 combines with J gene TRBJ2-7; D may be TRBD1 (5 bases). Germline V gene sequence: CDR1 SGHTA, CDR2 FQGNSA. The CDR3 is 16 residues long. With 2 bases removed from V and 6 bases from J, the gap between germline ends came to 20 bases.